The 15 T cell receptor beta chains below were found in one sample sequenced in a study of shared clonotypes between healthy human individuals. Profiled with immunoSEQ multiplex PCR; TCRdb holds only in-frame clones, not every one. The sample includes some 2.4 million clones, 93% seen only once; the top ten take 0.36%. Material: naive CD4+ T cells from PBMCs. Subset specified: CD45RA+ positively selected. The receptor set was obtained from a man aged 18 to 29 in good health. Some clones in this sample may be carry-over from other donors' samples.

V gene TRBV29-1 combines with J gene TRBJ2-3; TRBD2 aligns across 9 bases. Trimming cost V 7 bases and J 1 base; bases outside gene matches: 3. There are 13 residues in the CDR3. Germline assignment: CDR1 SQVTM and CDR2 ANQGSEA. The DNA for the CDR3 is TGCAGCGGAGCGGGAGGTGGCACAGATACGCAGTATTTT. Its protein is CSGAGGGTDTQYF.

The chain is built from TRBV5-4 and TRBJ2-5; D possibly corresponds to TRBD1 (6 bases). This CDR3 region has 14 residues. The ends were cut back, 4 bases at V and 5 bases at J, with 15 bases in the middle. Germline CDR1 and CDR2: SGHNT and YYREEE (reference sequence). The CDR3 region is CASSPGGTGETQYF. CDR3 bases: TGTGCCAGCAGCCCTGGAGGCACAGGGGAGACCCAGTACTTC.

The chain recombines TRBV23-1 with TRBJ2-7, with 11 nucleotides matching TRBD1. TRBV23-1 is an ORF; its function is uncertain. CDR3 length equals 16 residues. V dropped 4 bases and J dropped 6; count of bases not matched to a gene: 11. CDR3 in DNA: TGCGCCAGCAGTCCCACCCCGGACAGGGGGCAAGGCGAGCAGTACTTC. Its protein product is CASSPTPDRGQGEQYF.

This clone came up once. The V gene is TRBV7-9, the J gene TRBJ1-1, with a possible D match to TRBD1 (5 bases). This CDR3 has 13 amino acids. V gave up 0 bases and J gave up 8 bases, with 10 bases separating them. Germline-derived CDR1 and CDR2 are SEHNR and FQNEAQ (reference sequence). The CDR3 region is CASSLAEGLEAFF. Here the CDR3 DNA reads TGTGCCAGCAGCTTAGCCGAGGGACTGGAAGCTTTCTTT.

This chain links TRBV9 with TRBJ2-2; 7 bases map to TRBD1. The CDR3 runs to 16 residues. V lost 2 bases to trimming and J lost 0 bases; unmatched junction nucleotides: 4. CDR1 and CDR2 from the germline V gene are SGDLS and YYNGEE. The CDR3 sequence: CASSVRGRANTGELFF. DNA for the CDR3: TGTGCCAGCAGCGTGAGGGGGCGCGCGAACACCGGGGAGCTGTTTTTT.

This chain uses TRBV28 with TRBJ2-7; the D is unclear. Per germline, CDR1 MDHEN and CDR2 SYDVKM. The CDR3 totals 12 residues. V was trimmed by 8 bases and J by 2 bases, leaving 10 bases between them. CDR3 protein: CASSVAPYEQYF. The DNA of the CDR3 is TGTGCCAGCTCGGTCGCACCCTACGAGCAGTACTTC.

V is TRBV6-1 and J is TRBJ2-7; D may be TRBD1 (6 bases). The CDR3 has 13 amino acids. The V end was cut by 7 bases, the J end by 2 bases, with 12 bases between. CDR1 and CDR2 from the germline V gene are MNHNS and SASEGT. CDR3 DNA sequence: TGTGCCAGCACCAAGACAGGAACCTACGAGCAGTACTTC. It is translated as CASTKTGTYEQYF.

In DNA, the CDR3 is TGTGCCAGCAGCTTGTCAGGAACGGACCAAGAGACCCAGTACTTC. Translated: CASSLSGTDQETQYF. The V gene is TRBV5-4, the J gene TRBJ2-5, with no clear D. The length of the CDR3 is 15 residues. V lost 1 base, J lost 0 bases, and 10 bases lay in between. Germline CDR1 and CDR2: SGHNT and YYREEE (reference sequence).

The chain joins TRBV19 to TRBJ1-5; TRBD1 agrees at 7 bases. Germline CDR1 LNHDA, CDR2 SQIVND (reference sequence). V dropped 7 bases and J dropped 6; count of bases not matched to a gene: 15. This CDR3 region has 16 residues. The CDR3 sequence is CASNPRLDRVGQPQHF. Here the CDR3 DNA reads TGTGCCAGTAACCCAAGGCTAGACAGGGTCGGTCAGCCCCAGCATTTT.

The chain carries TRBV7-7 and TRBJ2-1; TRBD2 matches 11 bases. CDR3 size: 14 residues. CDR1 and CDR2 from the germline V gene are SSHAT and FNYEAQ (reference sequence). After removal of 5 bases from V and 9 bases from J, the junction contained 6 bases not matched to a gene. This CDR3 reads CASSPSGRNGEQFF. The CDR3 bases are TGTGCCAGCAGCCCTAGCGGGAGGAATGGTGAGCAGTTCTTC.

J is TRBJ2-7 and V is TRBV28, with no clear D. Trimming removed 7 bases at V and 3 bases at J, with 19 bases between. Germline loops: CDR1 MDHEN, CDR2 SYDVKM. This CDR3 has 15 residues. The CDR3, as DNA: TGTGCCAGCACCCTTCGGGTATCCCACTACTACGAGCAGTACTTC. Protein product: CASTLRVSHYYEQYF.

The chain couples TRBV6-1 to TRBJ2-7; TRBD1 agrees at 8 bases. The CDR3 is 15 residues long. J gave up 4 bases and V 2 bases, and 7 bases lay outside the gene matches. Germline loops: CDR1 MNHNS, CDR2 SASEGT. In nucleotides, the CDR3 is TGTGCCAGCAGTGAAATTGGACAGGGCAATTACGAGCAGTACTTC. This codes for CASSEIGQGNYEQYF.

The V and J genes are TRBV23-1 and TRBJ2-7, with TRBD1 matching over 10 bases. TRBV23-1 is an open reading frame whose function is uncertain. V shed 8 bases, J shed 3 bases, and the junction held 16 bases outside the gene matches. CDR3 length: 17 amino acids. The CDR3 DNA follows: TGCGCCAGCTTCCGGGACAGGGGACACTATAAACACTACGAGCAGTACTTC. It is translated as CASFRDRGHYKHYEQYF.

J is TRBJ1-2 and V is TRBV7-9; D is unresolved. V was pared by 5 bases and J by 2 bases, with 9 bases between. The CDR3 runs to 13 residues. Germline V lookup: CDR1 SEHNR, CDR2 FQNEAQ (reference sequence). CDR3 region: CASSRTRNYGYTF. CDR3 coding DNA: TGTGCCAGCAGCCGTACCCGGAACTATGGCTACACCTTC. Full variable domain (rest looked up from reference TRBV7-9 and TRBJ1-2): DTGVSQNPRHKITKRGQNVTFRCDPISEHNRLYWYRQTLGQGPEFLTYFQNEAQLEKSRLLSDRFSAERPKGSFSTLEIQRTEQGDSAMYLCASSRTRNYGYTFGSGTRLTVV.

The chain uses TRBV28 and TRBJ2-5; D is uncertain. The CDR3 loop spans 12 amino acids. V was cut by 7 bases and J by 5 bases, with 11 bases left in between. CDR1 is MDHEN and CDR2 is SYDVKM in the germline V gene. The CDR3 region is CASNSLGETQYF. The DNA of the CDR3 is TGTGCCAGCAATTCCTTGGGGGAGACCCAGTACTTC.